This T cell receptor beta chain was sequenced during a study of blood T cell repertoires in COVID-19. In the study overall: The United States, Italy and Spain provided the acute and convalescent COVID-19 samples.

Germline values: CDR1 KGHSH, CDR2 LQKENI. The CDR3 spans 15 residues. V was trimmed by 1 base and J by 5 bases, leaving 12 bases between them. Sequenced by immunoSEQ multiplex PCR; TCRdb stores in-frame clones only, minus some. The table records around 320,000 clones, roughly nine tenths of them present only once. The sequence was collected from a woman younger than 45 with COVID-19, enrolled during active disease. The sequenced sample was peripheral blood. The chain employs TRBV18 and TRBJ2-1; a possible D gene is TRBD1 (5 bases). The DNA of the CDR3 is TGTGCCAGCTCACCACGAGAGACAGCCAACAATGAGCAGTTCTTC. It is translated as CASSPRETANNEQFF.